A single TCR beta chain is shown here with its context. Authors' processing steps: Estimates of nucleated cell counts were drawn from the amplification of reference gene primers. Here immunoSEQ multiplex PCR was the method, and the copy in TCRdb shows in-frame clones only, minus some. V, J and clone size are those of that table, while D and trimming were read from the DNA. The sample yields around 270,000 clones, approximately 90% seen once. These data are taken from a study of blood T cell repertoires in COVID-19. Study-wide context: Samples came from the United States, Italy and Spain, spanning acute and convalescent COVID-19. T cells, B-cell-depleted T cells, or PBMCs provided the cDNA or gDNA that served as material.

The source material was peripheral blood. This TCR came from a man aged 30 to 45 with acute or convalescent COVID-19.

CDR3 amino acids: CASSSGQSTFSYNEQFF. The CDR3 DNA reads as TGTGCCAGCAGTTCCGGACAGTCCACTTTCTCCTACAATGAGCAGTTCTTC. The rearrangement links TRBV6-4 to TRBJ2-1, with D possibly matching TRBD1 (6 bases). The CDR3 is 17 residues long. Germline lookup yields CDR1 MRHNA and CDR2 SNTAGT. V lost 5 bases and J 0 bases, leaving 17 bases between the germline ends.